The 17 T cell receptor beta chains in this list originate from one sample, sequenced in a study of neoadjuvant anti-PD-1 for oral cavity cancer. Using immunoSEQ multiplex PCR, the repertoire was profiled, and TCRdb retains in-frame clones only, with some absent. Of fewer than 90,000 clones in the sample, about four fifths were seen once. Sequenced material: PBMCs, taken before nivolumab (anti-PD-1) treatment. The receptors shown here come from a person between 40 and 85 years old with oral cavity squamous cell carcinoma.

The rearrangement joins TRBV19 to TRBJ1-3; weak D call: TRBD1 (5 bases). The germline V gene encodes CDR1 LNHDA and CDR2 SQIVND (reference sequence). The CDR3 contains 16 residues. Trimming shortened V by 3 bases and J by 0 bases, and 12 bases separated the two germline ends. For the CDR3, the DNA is TGTGCCAGTAGTATTGGGGCGTCGCTCTCTGGAAACACCATATATTTT. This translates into CASSIGASLSGNTIYF.

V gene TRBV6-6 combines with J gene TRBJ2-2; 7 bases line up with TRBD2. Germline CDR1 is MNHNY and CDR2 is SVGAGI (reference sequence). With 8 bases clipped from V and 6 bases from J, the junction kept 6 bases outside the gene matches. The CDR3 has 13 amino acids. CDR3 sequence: CASGTSGAGELFF. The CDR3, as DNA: TGTGCCAGCGGAACCAGCGGGGCCGGGGAGCTGTTTTTT.

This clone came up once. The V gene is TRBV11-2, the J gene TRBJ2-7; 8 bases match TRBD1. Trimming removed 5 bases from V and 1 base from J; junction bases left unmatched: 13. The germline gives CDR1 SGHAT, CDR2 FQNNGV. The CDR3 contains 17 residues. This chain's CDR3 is CASSVAPPGGVSYEQYF. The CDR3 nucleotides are TGTGCCAGCAGCGTAGCCCCGCCAGGGGGCGTTTCCTACGAGCAGTACTTC.

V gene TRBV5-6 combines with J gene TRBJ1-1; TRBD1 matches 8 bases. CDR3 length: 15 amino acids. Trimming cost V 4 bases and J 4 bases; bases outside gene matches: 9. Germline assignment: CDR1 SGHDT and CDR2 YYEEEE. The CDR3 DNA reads TGTGCCAGCAGCCCCCTGACAGGGGCTCCCACTGAAGCTTTCTTT. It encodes CASSPLTGAPTEAFF.

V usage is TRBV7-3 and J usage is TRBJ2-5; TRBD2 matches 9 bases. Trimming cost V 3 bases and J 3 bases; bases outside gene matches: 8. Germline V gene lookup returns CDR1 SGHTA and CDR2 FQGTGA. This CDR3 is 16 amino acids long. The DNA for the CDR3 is TGTGCCAGCAGCTTCGGCGGGAGGGCCGGAGAAGAGACCCAGTACTTC. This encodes CASSFGGRAGEETQYF.

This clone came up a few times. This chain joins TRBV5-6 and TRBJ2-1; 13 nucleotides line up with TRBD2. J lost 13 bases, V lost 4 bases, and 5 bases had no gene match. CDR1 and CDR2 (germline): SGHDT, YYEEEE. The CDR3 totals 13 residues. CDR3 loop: CASSPWTSGSQFF. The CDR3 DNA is TGTGCCAGCAGCCCCTGGACTAGCGGGAGTCAGTTCTTC.

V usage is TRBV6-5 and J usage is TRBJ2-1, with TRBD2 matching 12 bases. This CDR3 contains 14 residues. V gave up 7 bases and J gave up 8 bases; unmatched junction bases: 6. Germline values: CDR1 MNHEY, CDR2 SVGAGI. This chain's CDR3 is CASKRTSGDYEQFF. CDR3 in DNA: TGTGCCAGCAAAAGGACTAGCGGGGACTATGAGCAGTTCTTC.

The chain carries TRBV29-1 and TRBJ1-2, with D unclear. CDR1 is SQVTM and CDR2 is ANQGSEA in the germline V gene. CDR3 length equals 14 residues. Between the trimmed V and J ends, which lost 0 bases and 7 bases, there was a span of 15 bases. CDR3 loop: CSVEEMQVSFGYTF. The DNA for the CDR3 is TGCAGCGTTGAAGAAATGCAGGTTTCCTTTGGCTACACCTTC.

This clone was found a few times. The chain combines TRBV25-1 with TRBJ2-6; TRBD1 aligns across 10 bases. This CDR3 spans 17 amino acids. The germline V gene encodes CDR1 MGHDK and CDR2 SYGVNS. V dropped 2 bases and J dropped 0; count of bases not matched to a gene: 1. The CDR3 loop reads CASSEDRGHSGANVLTF. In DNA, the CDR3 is TGTGCCAGCAGTGAAGACAGGGGGCACTCTGGGGCCAACGTCCTGACTTTC.

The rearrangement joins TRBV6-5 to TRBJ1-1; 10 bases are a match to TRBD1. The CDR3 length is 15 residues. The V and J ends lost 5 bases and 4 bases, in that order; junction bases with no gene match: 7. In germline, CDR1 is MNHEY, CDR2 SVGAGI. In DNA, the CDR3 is TGTGCCAGCAGTCGACAGGGGGCCGGGGCCACTGAAGCTTTCTTT. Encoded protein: CASSRQGAGATEAFF.

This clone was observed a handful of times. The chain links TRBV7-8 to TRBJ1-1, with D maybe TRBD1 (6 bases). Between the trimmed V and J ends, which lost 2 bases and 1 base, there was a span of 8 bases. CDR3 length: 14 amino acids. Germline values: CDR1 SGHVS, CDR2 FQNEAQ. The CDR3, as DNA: TGTGCCAGCAGCTTATTCAGGGGGAACACTGAAGCTTTCTTT. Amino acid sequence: CASSLFRGNTEAFF.

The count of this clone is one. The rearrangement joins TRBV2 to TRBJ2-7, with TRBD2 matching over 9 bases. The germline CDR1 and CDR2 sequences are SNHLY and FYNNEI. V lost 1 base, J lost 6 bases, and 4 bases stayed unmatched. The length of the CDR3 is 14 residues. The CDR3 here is CASSEEIAGAEQYF. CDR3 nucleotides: TGTGCCAGCAGTGAAGAGATAGCGGGAGCCGAGCAGTACTTC.

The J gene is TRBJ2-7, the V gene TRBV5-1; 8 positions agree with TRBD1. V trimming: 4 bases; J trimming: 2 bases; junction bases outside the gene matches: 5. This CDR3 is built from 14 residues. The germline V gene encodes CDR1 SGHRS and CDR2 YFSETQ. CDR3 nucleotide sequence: TGCGCCAGCAGCGTAGACAGGGGAGCCTACGAGCAGTACTTC. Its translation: CASSVDRGAYEQYF.

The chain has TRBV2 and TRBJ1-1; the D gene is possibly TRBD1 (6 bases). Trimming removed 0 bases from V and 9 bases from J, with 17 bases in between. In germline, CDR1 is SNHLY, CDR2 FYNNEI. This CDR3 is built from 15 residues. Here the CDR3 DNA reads TGTGCCAGCAGTGAAGCCCCAGGGGCTGGTCTCAAAGCTTTCTTT. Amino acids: CASSEAPGAGLKAFF.

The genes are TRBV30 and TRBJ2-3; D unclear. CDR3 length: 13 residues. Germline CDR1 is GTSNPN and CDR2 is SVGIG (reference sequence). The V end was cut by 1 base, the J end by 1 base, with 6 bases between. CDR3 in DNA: TGTGCCTGGAGTGGGTTGGGCACAGATACGCAGTATTTT. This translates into CAWSGLGTDTQYF. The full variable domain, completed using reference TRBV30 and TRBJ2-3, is SQTIHQWPATLVQPVGSPLSLECTVEGTSNPNLYWYRQAAGRGLQLLFYSVGIGQISSEVPQNLSASRPQDRQFILSSKKLLLSDSGFYLCAWSGLGTDTQYFGPGTRLTVL.

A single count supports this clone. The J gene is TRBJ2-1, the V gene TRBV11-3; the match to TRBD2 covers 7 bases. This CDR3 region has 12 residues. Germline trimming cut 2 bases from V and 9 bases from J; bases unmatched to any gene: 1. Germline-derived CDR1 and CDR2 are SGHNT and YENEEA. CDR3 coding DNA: TGTGCCAGCAGCTTATGGGGGGGTGAGCAGTTCTTC. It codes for CASSLWGGEQFF.

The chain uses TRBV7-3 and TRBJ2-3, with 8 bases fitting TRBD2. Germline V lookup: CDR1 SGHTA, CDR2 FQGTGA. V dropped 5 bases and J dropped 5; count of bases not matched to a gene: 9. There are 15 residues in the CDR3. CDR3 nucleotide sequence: TGTGCCAGCAGCAAGATAGGGACTAGTGGAGATACGCAGTATTTT. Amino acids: CASSKIGTSGDTQYF.